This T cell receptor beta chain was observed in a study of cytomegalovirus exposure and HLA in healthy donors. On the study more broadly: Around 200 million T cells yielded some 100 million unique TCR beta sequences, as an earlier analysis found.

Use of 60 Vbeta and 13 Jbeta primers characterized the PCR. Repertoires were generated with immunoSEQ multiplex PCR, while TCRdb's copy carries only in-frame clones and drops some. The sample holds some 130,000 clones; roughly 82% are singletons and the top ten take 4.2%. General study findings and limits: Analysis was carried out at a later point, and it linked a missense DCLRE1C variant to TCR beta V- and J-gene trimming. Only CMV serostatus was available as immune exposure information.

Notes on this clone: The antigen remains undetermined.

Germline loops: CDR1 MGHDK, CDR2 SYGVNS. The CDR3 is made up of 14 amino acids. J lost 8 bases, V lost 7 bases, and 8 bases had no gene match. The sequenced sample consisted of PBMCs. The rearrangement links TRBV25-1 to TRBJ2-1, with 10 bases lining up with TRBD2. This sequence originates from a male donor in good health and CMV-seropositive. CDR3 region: CASTLTLAGDEQFF. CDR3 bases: TGTGCCAGCACCCTGACCCTAGCGGGGGATGAGCAGTTCTTC.